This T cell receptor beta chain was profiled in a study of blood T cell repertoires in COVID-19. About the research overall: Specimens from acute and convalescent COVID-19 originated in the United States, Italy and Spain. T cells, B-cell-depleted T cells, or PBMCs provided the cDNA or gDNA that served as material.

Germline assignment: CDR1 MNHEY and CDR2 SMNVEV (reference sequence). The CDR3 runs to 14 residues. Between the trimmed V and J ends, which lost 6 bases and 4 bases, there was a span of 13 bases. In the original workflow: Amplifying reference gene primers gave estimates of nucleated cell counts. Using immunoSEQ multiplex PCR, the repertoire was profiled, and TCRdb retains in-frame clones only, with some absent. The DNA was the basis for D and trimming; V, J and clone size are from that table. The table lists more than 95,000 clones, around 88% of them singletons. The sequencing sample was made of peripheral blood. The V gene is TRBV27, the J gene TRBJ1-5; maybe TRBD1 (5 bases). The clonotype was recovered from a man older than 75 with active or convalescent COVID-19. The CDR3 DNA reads TGTGCCAGCAGAGCCGGCACAGGTAATCAGCCCCAGCATTTT. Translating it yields CASRAGTGNQPQHF.